The rows below give T cell receptor beta chains drawn from one sample of a study of T cell responses to AZD1222 COVID-19 vaccine. Generated by immunoSEQ multiplex PCR, the TCRdb table keeps only in-frame clones and is missing some. Of approximately 160,000 clones listed, around 91% are singletons. The starting material was peripheral blood, obtained on day 0 of AZD1222 vaccination. The receptors come from an adult in good health. Each CDR3 is given with its conserved first and last residue. A D gene is named only where the DNA matches it firmly. Only part of the rows carry a size: once, few, many, or a class if the clone is expanded.

D gene: .; clone size: once; V gene: TRBV28; J gene: TRBJ2-7; CDR3 protein: CASSLANPHEQYF; CDR3 DNA: TGTGCCAGCAGTTTGGCTAATCCCCACGAGCAGTACTTC
D gene: TRBD1; clone size: medium-sized; V gene: TRBV5-6; J gene: TRBJ1-2; CDR3 protein: CASSLWTGERYTF; CDR3 DNA: TGTGCCAGCAGCTTATGGACAGGGGAAAGGTACACCTTC
D gene: TRBD2; clone size: .; V gene: TRBV23-1; J gene: TRBJ2-1; CDR3 protein: CASSHKLAGVLNEQFF; CDR3 DNA: TGCGCCAGCAGTCACAAACTAGCGGGAGTCTTAAATGAGCAGTTCTTC
D gene: .; clone size: .; V gene: TRBV7-9; J gene: TRBJ1-6; CDR3 protein: CASSVDSPLHF; CDR3 DNA: TGTGCCAGCAGCGTAGATTCACCCCTCCACTTT
D gene: .; clone size: .; V gene: TRBV2; J gene: TRBJ1-3; CDR3 protein: CASSYSSTGNTIYF; CDR3 DNA: TGTGCCAGCAGTTACTCCTCAACCGGAAACACCATATATTTT
D gene: .; clone size: .; V gene: TRBV23-1; J gene: TRBJ1-3; CDR3 protein: CASSYKVRGSENTIYF; CDR3 DNA: TGCGCCAGCAGTTATAAGGTGCGAGGCAGCGAAAACACCATATATTTT
D gene: .; clone size: .; V gene: TRBV5-4; J gene: TRBJ1-6; CDR3 protein: CASSLGGSYNSPLHF; CDR3 DNA: TGTGCCAGCAGCTTAGGGGGCTCCTATAATTCACCCCTCCACTTT
D gene: .; clone size: .; V gene: TRBV27; J gene: TRBJ1-5; CDR3 protein: CASRTTFSNQPQHF; CDR3 DNA: TGTGCCAGCAGGACAACGTTCAGCAATCAGCCCCAGCATTTT
D gene: TRBD1; clone size: .; V gene: TRBV18; J gene: TRBJ2-2; CDR3 protein: CASSQTGTGSTGELFF; CDR3 DNA: TGTGCCAGCTCACAGACCGGGACAGGTTCGACCGGGGAGCTGTTTTTT
D gene: .; clone size: .; V gene: TRBV5-1; J gene: TRBJ2-4; CDR3 protein: CATASLIRAKNIQYF; CDR3 DNA: TGCGCCACCGCCAGTCTGATCCGGGCCAAAAACATTCAGTACTTC
D gene: .; clone size: .; V gene: TRBV2; J gene: TRBJ1-2; CDR3 protein: CASSGGPIPTYGYTF; CDR3 DNA: TGTGCCAGCAGTGGCGGTCCTATTCCTACTTATGGCTACACCTTC
D gene: .; clone size: .; V gene: TRBV19; J gene: TRBJ1-1; CDR3 protein: CATRPGEPDF; CDR3 DNA: TGTGCCACCCGGCCAGGGGAACCTGATTTT
D gene: TRBD1; clone size: .; V gene: TRBV6-5; J gene: TRBJ1-2; CDR3 protein: CASSLTGAPYGYTF; CDR3 DNA: TGTGCCAGCAGTTTGACAGGGGCCCCCTATGGCTACACCTTC
D gene: TRBD1; clone size: .; V gene: TRBV28; J gene: TRBJ1-4; CDR3 protein: CASSPQGAGEKLFF; CDR3 DNA: TGTGCCAGCAGTCCTCAGGGGGCTGGTGAAAAACTGTTTTTT
D gene: .; clone size: .; V gene: TRBV6-6; J gene: TRBJ1-6; CDR3 protein: CASSLWTGNSPLHF; CDR3 DNA: TGTGCCAGCAGTTTATGGACGGGTAATTCACCCCTCCACTTT
D gene: TRBD2; clone size: .; V gene: TRBV28; J gene: TRBJ2-3; CDR3 protein: CASSHRLSGRGTDTQYF; CDR3 DNA: TGTGCCAGCAGTCACCGCCTTAGCGGGAGAGGCACAGATACGCAGTATTTT
D gene: .; clone size: .; V gene: TRBV2; J gene: TRBJ1-3; CDR3 protein: CASSEEAHTIYF; CDR3 DNA: TGTGCCAGCAGTGAAGAGGCGCACACCATATATTTT
D gene: .; clone size: .; V gene: TRBV9; J gene: TRBJ2-3; CDR3 protein: CASSPDGVEDTQYF; CDR3 DNA: TGTGCCAGCAGCCCCGATGGGGTAGAGGATACGCAGTATTTT
D gene: .; clone size: once; V gene: TRBV13; J gene: TRBJ2-2; CDR3 protein: CASSTDTLNTGELFF; CDR3 DNA: TGTGCCAGCAGCACCGATACTCTTAACACCGGGGAGCTGTTTTTT
D gene: TRBD1; clone size: .; V gene: TRBV6-6; J gene: TRBJ1-6; CDR3 protein: CASTDRGLNSPLHF; CDR3 DNA: TGTGCCAGCACCGACAGGGGTCTGAATTCACCCCTCCACTTT
D gene: .; clone size: .; V gene: TRBV28; J gene: TRBJ2-5; CDR3 protein: CASREPWGETQYF; CDR3 DNA: TGTGCCAGCAGGGAGCCCTGGGGGGAGACCCAGTACTTC
D gene: .; clone size: .; V gene: TRBV7-9; J gene: TRBJ1-1; CDR3 protein: CASSLLGSMNTEAFF; CDR3 DNA: TGTGCCAGCAGCTTATTAGGGTCCATGAACACTGAAGCTTTCTTT
D gene: .; clone size: .; V gene: TRBV2; J gene: TRBJ2-1; CDR3 protein: CASSMDRYNEQFF; CDR3 DNA: TGTGCCAGCAGCATGGACAGATACAATGAGCAGTTCTTC
D gene: .; clone size: .; V gene: TRBV11-2; J gene: TRBJ2-5; CDR3 protein: CASSLAGTETQYF; CDR3 DNA: TGTGCCAGCAGCTTAGCGGGGACAGAGACCCAGTACTTC
D gene: .; clone size: once; V gene: TRBV28; J gene: TRBJ1-3; CDR3 protein: CASSPPGRLEDTIYF; CDR3 DNA: TGTGCCAGCAGTCCCCCGGGCCGCTTGGAAGACACCATATATTTT
D gene: .; clone size: .; V gene: TRBV19; J gene: TRBJ2-7; CDR3 protein: CASSYGSGHPSYEQYF; CDR3 DNA: TGTGCCAGTAGTTACGGATCGGGACATCCCTCCTACGAGCAGTACTTC
D gene: TRBD1; clone size: .; V gene: TRBV28; J gene: TRBJ2-7; CDR3 protein: CASSLRTGGREQYF; CDR3 DNA: TGTGCCAGCAGTTTGCGGACAGGGGGCCGCGAGCAGTACTTC
D gene: .; clone size: .; V gene: TRBV7-9; J gene: TRBJ2-1; CDR3 protein: CASSLRGTPNEQFF; CDR3 DNA: TGTGCCAGCAGCTTAAGGGGGACTCCCAATGAGCAGTTCTTC
D gene: TRBD2; clone size: .; V gene: TRBV28; J gene: TRBJ2-5; CDR3 protein: CASNSREGRAETQYF; CDR3 DNA: TGTGCCAGCAATTCGCGGGAGGGCCGAGCGGAGACCCAGTACTTC
D gene: TRBD1; clone size: .; V gene: TRBV5-1; J gene: TRBJ1-2; CDR3 protein: CASSLNRDRVGGYTF; CDR3 DNA: TGCGCCAGCAGCTTGAACCGGGACAGGGTTGGTGGCTACACCTTC
D gene: .; clone size: .; V gene: TRBV3-1/TRBV3-2; J gene: TRBJ1-4; CDR3 protein: CASSQDRGGRTLATNEKLFF; CDR3 DNA: TGTGCCAGCAGCCAAGATCGAGGGGGGAGGACACTTGCAACTAATGAAAAACTGTTTTTT
D gene: TRBD1; clone size: .; V gene: TRBV19; J gene: TRBJ2-6; CDR3 protein: CASSMGRGRSGANVLTF; CDR3 DNA: TGTGCCAGTAGTATGGGCAGGGGGCGAAGTGGGGCCAACGTCCTGACTTTC